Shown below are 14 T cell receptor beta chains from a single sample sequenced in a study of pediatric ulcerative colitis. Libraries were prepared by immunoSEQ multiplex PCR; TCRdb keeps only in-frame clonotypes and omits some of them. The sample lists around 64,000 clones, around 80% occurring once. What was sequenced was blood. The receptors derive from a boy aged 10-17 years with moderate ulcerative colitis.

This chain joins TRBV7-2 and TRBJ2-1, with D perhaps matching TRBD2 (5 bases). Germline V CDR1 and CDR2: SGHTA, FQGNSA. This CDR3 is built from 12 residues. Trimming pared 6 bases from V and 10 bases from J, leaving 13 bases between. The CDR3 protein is CASSELGIEQFF. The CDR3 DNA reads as TGTGCCAGCAGTGAACTAGGTATAGAGCAGTTCTTC.

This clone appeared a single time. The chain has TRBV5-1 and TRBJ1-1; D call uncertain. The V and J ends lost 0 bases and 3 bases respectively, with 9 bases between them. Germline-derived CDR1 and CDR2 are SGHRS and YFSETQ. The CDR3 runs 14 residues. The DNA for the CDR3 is TGCGCCAGCAGCTTGGCCCGATGGGACACTGAAGCTTTCTTT. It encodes CASSLARWDTEAFF.

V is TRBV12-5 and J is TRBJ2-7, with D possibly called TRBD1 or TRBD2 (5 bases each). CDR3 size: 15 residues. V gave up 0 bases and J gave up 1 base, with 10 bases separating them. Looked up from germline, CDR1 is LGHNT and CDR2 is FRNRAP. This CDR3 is CASGLVLGRSYEQYF. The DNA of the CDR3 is TGTGCTAGTGGTTTGGTACTGGGACGGTCCTACGAGCAGTACTTC.

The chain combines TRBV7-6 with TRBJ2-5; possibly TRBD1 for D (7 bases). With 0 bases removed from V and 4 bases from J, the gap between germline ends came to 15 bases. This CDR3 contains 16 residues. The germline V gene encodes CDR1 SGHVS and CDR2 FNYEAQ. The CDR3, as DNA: TGTGCCAGCAGCTTAGCCCGAGGGCAGGGGGGAGAGACCCAGTACTTC. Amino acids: CASSLARGQGGETQYF.

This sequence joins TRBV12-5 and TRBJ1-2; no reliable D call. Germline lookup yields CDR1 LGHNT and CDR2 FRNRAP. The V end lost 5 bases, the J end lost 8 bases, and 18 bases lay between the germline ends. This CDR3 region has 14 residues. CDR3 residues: CASGGPGEVGGYTF. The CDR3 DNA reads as TGTGCTAGTGGTGGGCCCGGGGAGGTTGGGGGCTACACCTTC. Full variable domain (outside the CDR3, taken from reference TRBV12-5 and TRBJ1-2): DARVTQTPRHKVTEMGQEVTMRCQPILGHNTVFWYRQTMMQGLELLAYFRNRAPLDDSGMPKDRFSAEMPDATLATLKIQPSEPRDSAVYFCASGGPGEVGGYTFGSGTRLTVV.

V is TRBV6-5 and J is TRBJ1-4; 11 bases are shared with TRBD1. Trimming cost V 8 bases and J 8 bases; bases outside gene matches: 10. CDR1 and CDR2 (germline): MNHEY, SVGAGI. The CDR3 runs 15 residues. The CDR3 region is CASRPGQGAGEKLFF. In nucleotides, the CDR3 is TGTGCCAGCCGACCCGGACAGGGGGCCGGAGAAAAACTGTTTTTT.

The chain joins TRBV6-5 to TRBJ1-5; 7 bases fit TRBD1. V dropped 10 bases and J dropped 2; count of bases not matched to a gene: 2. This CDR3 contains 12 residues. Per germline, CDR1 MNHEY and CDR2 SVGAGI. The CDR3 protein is CAIGQGNQPQHF. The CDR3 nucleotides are TGTGCCATCGGACAGGGCAATCAGCCCCAGCATTTT.

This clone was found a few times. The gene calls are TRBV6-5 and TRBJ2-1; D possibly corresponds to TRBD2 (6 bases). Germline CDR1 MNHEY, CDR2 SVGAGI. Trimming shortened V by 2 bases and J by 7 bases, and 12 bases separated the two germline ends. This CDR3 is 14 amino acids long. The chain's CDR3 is CASSYHGGRNEQFF. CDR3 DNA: TGTGCCAGCAGTTACCACGGTGGGAGGAATGAGCAGTTCTTC.

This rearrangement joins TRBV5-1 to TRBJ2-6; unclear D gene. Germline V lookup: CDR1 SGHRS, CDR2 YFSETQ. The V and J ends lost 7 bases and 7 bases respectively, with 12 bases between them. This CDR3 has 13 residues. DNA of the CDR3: TGCGCCAGCGGGGAAGGGTCCGCCAACGTCCTGACTTTC. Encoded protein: CASGEGSANVLTF.

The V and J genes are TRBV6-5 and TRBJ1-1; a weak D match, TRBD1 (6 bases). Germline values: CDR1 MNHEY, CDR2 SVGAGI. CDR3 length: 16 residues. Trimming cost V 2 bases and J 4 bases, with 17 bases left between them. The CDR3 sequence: CASSYGGRGLGTEAFF. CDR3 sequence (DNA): TGTGCCAGCAGTTACGGGGGGAGGGGGTTGGGCACTGAAGCTTTCTTT.

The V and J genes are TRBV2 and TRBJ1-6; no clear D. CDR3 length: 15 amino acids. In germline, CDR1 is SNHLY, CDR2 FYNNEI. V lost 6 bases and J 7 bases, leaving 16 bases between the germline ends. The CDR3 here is CASSGSREANSPLHF. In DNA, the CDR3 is TGTGCCAGCAGCGGGTCTAGGGAGGCAAATTCACCCCTCCACTTT.

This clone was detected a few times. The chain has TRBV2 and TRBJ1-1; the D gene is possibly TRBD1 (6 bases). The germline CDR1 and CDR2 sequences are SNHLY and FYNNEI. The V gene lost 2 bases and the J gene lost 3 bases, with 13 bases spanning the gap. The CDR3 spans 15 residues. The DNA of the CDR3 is TGTGCCAGCAGTGAACCCACGGGGGCAGACACTGAAGCTTTCTTT. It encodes CASSEPTGADTEAFF.

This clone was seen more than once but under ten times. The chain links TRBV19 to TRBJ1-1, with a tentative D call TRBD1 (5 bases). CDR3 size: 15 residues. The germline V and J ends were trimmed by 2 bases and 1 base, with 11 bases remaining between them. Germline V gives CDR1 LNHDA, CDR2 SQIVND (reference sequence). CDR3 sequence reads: CASSINGGANTEAFF. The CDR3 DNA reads TGTGCCAGTAGTATAAATGGTGGGGCGAACACTGAAGCTTTCTTT.

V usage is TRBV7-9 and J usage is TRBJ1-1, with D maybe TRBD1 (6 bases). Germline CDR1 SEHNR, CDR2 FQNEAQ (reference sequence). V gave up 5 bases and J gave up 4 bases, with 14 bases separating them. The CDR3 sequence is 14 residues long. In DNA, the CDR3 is TGTGCCAGCAGCCAGAAGGGGGGGATCACTGAAGCTTTCTTT. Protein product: CASSQKGGITEAFF.